This T cell receptor (beta chain) was sequenced for a study of shared clonotypes between healthy human individuals. Sequencing was performed with immunoSEQ multiplex PCR; in TCRdb, only in-frame clones are kept and a portion is missing. Of under 600,000 clones in the sample, approximately 97% were seen once. This TCR derives from a woman aged 30 to 39 in good health. The sample was naive CD4+ T cells sorted from blood. Documented subset: CD45RA+ positively selected.

For the CDR3, the DNA is TGTGCCAGCAGTTTAAAATTGTTGGGATCTCCCAGTGGAAACACCATATATTTT. This sequence encodes CASSLKLLGSPSGNTIYF. This chain connects TRBV28 to TRBJ1-3; no reliable D call. The length of the CDR3 is 18 residues. CDR1 is MDHEN, CDR2 SYDVKM, per germline. V shed 2 bases and J shed 3 bases, with 20 bases lying between them.